A selection of T cell receptor beta chains follows, all from one sample in a study of Ad26.COV2.S vaccination and SARS-CoV-2 variants. The repertoire was sequenced with immunoSEQ multiplex PCR; TCRdb's copy has only in-frame clones and lacks some. This sample has about 350,000 clones, with more than 75% found just once. This specimen consisted of peripheral blood, obtained in a trial of Ad26.COV2.S vaccine versus placebo. These receptors originate from a person aged 18 to 59 who received the Ad26.COV2.S COVID-19 vaccine or a placebo. Both conserved end residues are part of each CDR3. A D gene is named only where the DNA matches it firmly. Size is omitted from some rows. Given values are once, few, many or a class for expanded clones.

clone size	V gene	J gene	D gene	CDR3 protein	CDR3 DNA
.	TRBV30	TRBJ1-6	TRBD1	CACAPGQGVLGGKSPLHF	TGTGCCTGTGCGCCGGGACAGGGGGTCCTTGGGGGCAAATCACCCCTCCACTTT
.	TRBV3-1/TRBV3-2	TRBJ2-7	.	CASSPWKTREGGEQYF	TGTGCCAGCAGCCCCTGGAAGACTAGGGAAGGGGGTGAGCAGTACTTC
.	TRBV2	TRBJ1-5	TRBD1	CASSETRQGGSNQPQHF	TGTGCCAGCAGTGAAACCCGTCAGGGGGGCAGCAATCAGCCCCAGCATTTT
.	TRBV5-4	TRBJ1-6	.	CASSLDGPVNSYNSPLHF	TGTGCCAGCAGCTTAGATGGGCCCGTCAACTCCTATAATTCACCCCTCCACTTT
.	TRBV19	TRBJ2-1	.	CASSMGTVYNEQFF	TGTGCCAGTAGTATGGGGACCGTGTACAATGAGCAGTTCTTC
.	TRBV14	TRBJ2-6	TRBD1	CASSQGLPRTGAGANVLTF	TGTGCCAGCAGCCAAGGACTTCCGCGGACAGGCGCTGGGGCCAACGTCCTGACTTTC
once	TRBV9	TRBJ2-1	TRBD1	CASSEITVALTGGNKVEQFF	TGTGCCAGCAGCGAAATTACAGTAGCGCTGACAGGGGGGAATAAAGTGGAGCAGTTCTTC
.	TRBV4-3	TRBJ1-2	.	CASSQDHDRNYGYTF	TGCGCCAGCAGCCAAGATCATGACAGGAACTATGGCTACACCTTC
.	TRBV3-1/TRBV3-2	TRBJ1-1	.	CASSQDVRFEAFF	TGTGCCAGCAGCCAAGACGTCCGATTTGAAGCTTTCTTT
few	TRBV3-1/TRBV3-2	TRBJ2-5	TRBD2	CASSQERLAGGGPKTQYF	TGTGCCAGCAGCCAAGAAAGACTAGCGGGAGGGGGGCCTAAGACCCAGTACTTC
once	TRBV9	TRBJ1-6	.	CASSTRVQVSPLHF	TGTGCCAGCAGCACGAGGGTACAGGTTTCACCCCTCCACTTT
.	TRBV28	TRBJ1-2	.	CASTSYYGYTF	TGTGCCAGCACCTCCTACTATGGCTACACCTTC
.	TRBV3-1/TRBV3-2	TRBJ1-3	TRBD1	CASSQDRGSGNTIYF	TGTGCCAGCAGCCAGGACAGGGGAAGCGGAAACACCATATATTTT
.	TRBV20-1	TRBJ1-5	.	CSASTSGKTSNQPQHF	TGCAGTGCTAGTACTTCGGGGAAAACTTCCAATCAGCCCCAGCATTTT
.	TRBV19	TRBJ2-2	.	CASTNRRRGIGELFF	TGTGCCAGTACCAACAGGAGGCGAGGTATCGGGGAGCTGTTTTTT
many	TRBV24-1	TRBJ2-2	TRBD1	CATSEYGTGYTGELFF	TGTGCCACCAGTGAGTACGGGACAGGGTATACCGGGGAGCTGTTTTTT
.	TRBV11-2	TRBJ2-5	.	CASSTTGTRETQYF	TGTGCCAGCAGCACCACAGGGACGCGCGAGACCCAGTACTTC
once	TRBV7-2	TRBJ2-1	.	CASSLVLQGLYNEQFF	TGTGCCAGCAGCTTAGTATTACAGGGTCTCTACAATGAGCAGTTCTTC
.	TRBV24-1	TRBJ2-5	TRBD2	CATSDLKGTSGKKETQYF	TGTGCCACCAGTGATTTGAAGGGGACTAGCGGGAAAAAAGAGACCCAGTACTTC
.	TRBV4-1	TRBJ1-2	.	CASSQQGLEGYTF	TGCGCCAGCAGCCAACAGGGGCTCGAAGGCTACACCTTC
.	TRBV12-3/TRBV12-4	TRBJ1-1	.	CASRNLTNTEAFF	TGTGCCAGCAGAAATCTTACGAACACTGAAGCTTTCTTT
.	TRBV15	TRBJ2-3	.	CATSRDPRRSGTDTQYF	TGTGCCACCAGCAGAGATCCCCGTAGGAGCGGCACAGATACGCAGTATTTT
.	TRBV4-1	TRBJ2-5	.	CASSPREAVQETQYF	TGCGCCAGCAGCCCTCGAGAGGCAGTCCAAGAGACCCAGTACTTC
.	TRBV6-1	TRBJ1-4	.	CASSELFGFATNEKLFF	TGTGCCAGCAGTGAGTTGTTTGGGTTTGCAACTAATGAAAAACTGTTTTTT
.	TRBV3-1/TRBV3-2	TRBJ2-1	.	CASSPAWELGDEQFF	TGTGCCAGCAGCCCGGCCTGGGAGCTCGGCGATGAGCAGTTCTTC
.	TRBV30	TRBJ2-5	.	CAWSPGQETQYF	TGTGCCTGGAGTCCAGGGCAAGAGACCCAGTACTTC
.	TRBV7-9	TRBJ2-4	.	CASSLVSGEKNIQYF	TGTGCCAGCAGCTTGGTATCCGGGGAAAAAAACATTCAGTACTTC
.	TRBV10-3	TRBJ2-1	TRBD1	CAISDEGQGVWANNEQFF	TGTGCCATCAGTGATGAGGGACAGGGGGTTTGGGCCAACAATGAGCAGTTCTTC
.	TRBV7-2	TRBJ2-1	.	CASSWGRGLNYNEQFF	TGTGCCAGCAGCTGGGGACGGGGGCTAAATTACAATGAGCAGTTCTTC
.	TRBV5-1	TRBJ2-1	.	CASSSWARGAESNEQFF	TGCGCCAGCAGCTCGTGGGCCAGGGGAGCCGAAAGCAATGAGCAGTTCTTC
.	TRBV7-6	TRBJ2-1	.	CASSLTLYVGSAEEQFF	TGTGCCAGCAGCTTAACCTTGTATGTGGGGAGTGCGGAGGAGCAGTTCTTC
.	TRBV7-6	TRBJ2-7	TRBD2	CASSLGISGNDFLYEQYF	TGTGCCAGCAGCTTAGGTATTAGCGGGAACGATTTTCTCTACGAGCAGTACTTC